These 14 T cell receptor beta chains originate from one sample sequenced in a study of T cell responses to AZD1222 COVID-19 vaccine. TCRdb's table, derived via immunoSEQ multiplex PCR, lists solely in-frame clones and lacks some. Found here are about 120,000 clones, just under 90% of them singletons; the top ten hold 9% to 15%. Sequencing was performed on peripheral blood, taken on day 0 of AZD1222 vaccination. The receptors were sampled from an adult in good health.

The V call is TRBV15, the J call TRBJ2-2, with D possibly being TRBD2 (6 bases). CDR3 size: 15 residues. The germline V gene encodes CDR1 LNHNV and CDR2 YYDKDF (reference sequence). The V end lost 6 bases, the J end lost 5 bases, and 16 bases lay between the germline ends. This CDR3 reads CATSRGGVGTGELFF. CDR3 bases: TGTGCCACCAGTCGTGGAGGGGTGGGAACCGGGGAGCTGTTTTTT.

The genes are TRBV21-1 and TRBJ2-7; the D call TRBD2 from the table was never checked on the DNA. TRBV21-1 is given as a pseudogene. This CDR3 is 18 amino acids long. DNA for the CDR3: TGTGCCAGCAGCAAAGTAGGACTAGCGGGAGGGAGCTCCTACGAGCAGTACTTC. This codes for CASSKVGLAGGSSYEQYF.

The rearrangement links TRBV7-2 to TRBJ2-7; D is undetermined. The CDR3 totals 14 residues. Trimming shortened V by 4 bases and J by 4 bases, and 14 bases separated the two germline ends. Germline-derived CDR1 and CDR2 are SGHTA and FQGNSA. This CDR3 reads CASSSTAFSYEQYF. CDR3 in DNA: TGTGCCAGCAGCTCGACGGCCTTTAGTTACGAGCAGTACTTC.

The chain combines TRBV15 with TRBJ2-7, with D possibly TRBD1 on 6 matching bases. The CDR3 totals 14 residues. The germline CDR1 and CDR2 sequences are LNHNV and YYDKDF (reference sequence). Trimming stripped 5 bases from V and 2 bases from J, with 13 bases between. The CDR3 is CATSGSGAAYEQYF. The CDR3 DNA is TGTGCCACCAGCGGATCAGGGGCAGCCTACGAGCAGTACTTC.

The chain links TRBV2 to TRBJ2-1, with 9 bases identical to TRBD2. With 7 bases clipped from V and 4 bases from J, the junction kept 5 bases outside the gene matches. The CDR3 is 14 residues long. Germline CDR1 is SNHLY and CDR2 is FYNNEI. The CDR3 loop is CASIAGAAYNEQFF. The DNA for the CDR3 is TGTGCCAGCATAGCGGGAGCCGCGTACAATGAGCAGTTCTTC.

J is TRBJ1-6 and V is TRBV5-1; the D gene is possibly TRBD1 (5 bases). There are 15 residues in the CDR3. V was trimmed by 4 bases and J by 7 bases, leaving 15 bases between them. Germline CDR1 is SGHRS and CDR2 is YFSETQ. The CDR3, as DNA: TGCGCCAGCAGCCGCTGGGAGGGGCCGAATTCACCCCTCCACTTT. It encodes CASSRWEGPNSPLHF.

The chain couples TRBV5-6 to TRBJ1-1; D is perhaps TRBD1 (6 bases). Germline V gives CDR1 SGHDT, CDR2 YYEEEE. V shed 3 bases and J shed 3 bases, with 12 bases lying between them. The CDR3 is 14 amino acids. For the CDR3, the DNA is TGTGCCAGCAGCTGGGGGGCTGGGGACACTGAAGCTTTCTTT. Its protein is CASSWGAGDTEAFF.

The chain employs TRBV19 and TRBJ1-2; D is perhaps TRBD1 (6 bases). This CDR3 contains 15 residues. Germline values: CDR1 LNHDA, CDR2 SQIVND (reference sequence). Trimming took off 4 bases at V and 4 bases at J, with 16 bases between the two ends. The CDR3 DNA is TGTGCCAGTAGTACCTCGACAGGTAGTATCTATGGCTACACCTTC. Protein product: CASSTSTGSIYGYTF.

The gene calls are TRBV3-1 (or the pseudogene TRBV3-2) and TRBJ2-7; the D call may be TRBD1 or TRBD2 (5 bases each). The CDR3 extends over 14 amino acids. Trimming pared 4 bases from V and 1 base from J, leaving 11 bases between. CDR1 and CDR2 from the germline V gene are LGHDT and YNNKEL (reference sequence). CDR3: CASSPGRHSYEQYF. Written as DNA, the CDR3 is TGTGCCAGCAGCCCGGGGCGCCATTCCTACGAGCAGTACTTC.

V usage is TRBV3-1 (or the pseudogene TRBV3-2) and J usage is TRBJ1-2, with a possible D match to TRBD1 (6 bases). This CDR3 spans 13 amino acids. Germline CDR1 reads LGHDT; CDR2 reads YNNKEL (reference sequence). Trimming took 3 bases from V and 3 from J, leaving 8 bases between them. This CDR3 is CASSQGADYGYTF. CDR3 nucleotide sequence: TGTGCCAGCAGCCAGGGGGCCGACTATGGCTACACCTTC.

This clone was detected only once. The chain couples TRBV7-9 to TRBJ2-7, with unresolved D. This CDR3 is built from 14 residues. Germline loops: CDR1 SEHNR, CDR2 FQNEAQ (reference sequence). V was clipped by 2 bases and J by 0 bases, with 8 bases between them. The CDR3 spells CASSLQRSSYEQYF. The CDR3 bases are TGTGCCAGCAGCTTACAGAGAAGCTCCTACGAGCAGTACTTC.

This chain joins TRBV15 and TRBJ1-1, with TRBD1 matching over 8 bases. The CDR3 length is 14 residues. V was clipped by 3 bases and J by 10 bases; unmatched bases: 10. Germline V lookup: CDR1 LNHNV, CDR2 YYDKDF (reference sequence). Written as DNA, the CDR3 is TGTGCCACCAGCAGGACCAGGGGGCAAGGGGGAGCTTTCTTT. It translates to CATSRTRGQGGAFF.

The chain has TRBV11-3 and TRBJ2-1; no definite D call. CDR1 SGHNT and CDR2 YENEEA come from the germline V gene. The CDR3 runs 15 residues. V shed 5 bases and J shed 2 bases, with 13 bases lying between them. The CDR3 sequence: CASSKRFTPYNEQFF. The CDR3 region has the DNA TGTGCCAGCAGCAAGCGCTTTACCCCCTACAATGAGCAGTTCTTC.

The chain combines TRBV10-1 with TRBJ2-1, with D possibly being TRBD2 (6 bases). The germline CDR1 and CDR2 sequences are WNHNN and SYGVQD (reference sequence). This CDR3 has 15 amino acids. Trimming removed 2 bases at V and 6 bases at J, with 14 bases between. The CDR3 protein is CASSEMRRRGNEQFF. In DNA, the CDR3 is TGCGCCAGCAGTGAGATGAGACGGAGGGGCAATGAGCAGTTCTTC.